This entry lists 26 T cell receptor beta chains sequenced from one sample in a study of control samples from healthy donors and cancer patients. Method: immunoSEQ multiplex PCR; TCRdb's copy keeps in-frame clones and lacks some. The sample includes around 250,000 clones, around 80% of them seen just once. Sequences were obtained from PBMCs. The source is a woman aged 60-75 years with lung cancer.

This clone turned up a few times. CDR3 in DNA: TGCAGTGCTAGTTGGCAGGGCAGGCGGGAAAACACTGAAGCTTTCTTT. This encodes CSASWQGRRENTEAFF. This sequence joins TRBV20-1 and TRBJ1-1; tentative D call: TRBD1 (5 bases). Germline CDR1 and CDR2: DFQATT and SNEGSKA (reference sequence). V lost 3 bases and J 2 bases, leaving 19 bases between the germline ends. There are 16 residues in the CDR3.

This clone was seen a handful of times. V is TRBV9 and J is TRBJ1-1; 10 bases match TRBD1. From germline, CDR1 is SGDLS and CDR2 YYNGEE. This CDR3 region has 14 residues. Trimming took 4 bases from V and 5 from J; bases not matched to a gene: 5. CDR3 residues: CASSIGQGGTEAFF. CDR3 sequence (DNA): TGTGCCAGCAGCATAGGACAGGGGGGAACTGAAGCTTTCTTT.

The CDR3 sequence is CASSELTDYQETQYF. CDR3 coding DNA: TGTGCCAGCAGTGAACTGACGGATTACCAAGAGACCCAGTACTTC. The chain employs TRBV6-1 and TRBJ2-5; D unresolved. Per germline, CDR1 MNHNS and CDR2 SASEGT. The V end was cut by 2 bases, the J end by 0 bases, with 10 bases between. The CDR3 runs to 15 residues.

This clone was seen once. This chain's CDR3 is CASSLSRGDRYF. In DNA form, the CDR3 reads TGTGCCAGCAGTTTGTCCCGTGGTGATCGGTACTTC. The chain couples TRBV12-3 or TRBV12-4 to TRBJ2-7, with D unresolved. The germline V and J ends were trimmed by 3 bases and 12 bases, with 15 bases remaining between them. The CDR3 is 12 amino acids.

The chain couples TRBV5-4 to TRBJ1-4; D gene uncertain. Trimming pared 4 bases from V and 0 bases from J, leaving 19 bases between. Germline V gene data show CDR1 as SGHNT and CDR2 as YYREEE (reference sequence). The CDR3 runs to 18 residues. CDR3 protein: CASSKDSGVPATNEKLFF. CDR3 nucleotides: TGTGCCAGCAGCAAGGATTCGGGAGTTCCGGCAACTAATGAAAAACTGTTTTTT.

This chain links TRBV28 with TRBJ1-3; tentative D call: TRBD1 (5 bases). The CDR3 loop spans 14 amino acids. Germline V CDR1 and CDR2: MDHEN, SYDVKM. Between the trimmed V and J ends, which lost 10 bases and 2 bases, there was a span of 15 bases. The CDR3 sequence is CATGVGGTGNTIYF. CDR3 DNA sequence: TGTGCCACGGGAGTCGGGGGAACTGGAAACACCATATATTTT. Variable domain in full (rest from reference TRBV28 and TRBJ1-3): DVKVTQSSRYLVKRTGEKVFLECVQDMDHENMFWYRQDPGLGLRLIYFSYDVKMKEKGDIPEGYSVSREKKERFSLILESASTNQTSMYLCATGVGGTGNTIYFGEGSWLTVV.

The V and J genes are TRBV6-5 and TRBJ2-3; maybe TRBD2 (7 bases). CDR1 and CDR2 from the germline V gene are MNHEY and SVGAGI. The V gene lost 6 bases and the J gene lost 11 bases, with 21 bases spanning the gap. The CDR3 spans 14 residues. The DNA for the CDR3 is TGTGCCAGCAGGCTTAGGGGGGGAACAGGAGAGCAGTATTTT. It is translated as CASRLRGGTGEQYF.

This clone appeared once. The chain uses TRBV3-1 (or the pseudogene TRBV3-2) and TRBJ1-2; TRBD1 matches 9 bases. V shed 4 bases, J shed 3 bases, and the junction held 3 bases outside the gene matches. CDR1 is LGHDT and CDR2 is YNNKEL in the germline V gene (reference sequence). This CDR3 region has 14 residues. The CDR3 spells CASSPGQGDYGYTF. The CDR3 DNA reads TGTGCCAGCAGCCCGGGACAGGGTGACTATGGCTACACCTTC.

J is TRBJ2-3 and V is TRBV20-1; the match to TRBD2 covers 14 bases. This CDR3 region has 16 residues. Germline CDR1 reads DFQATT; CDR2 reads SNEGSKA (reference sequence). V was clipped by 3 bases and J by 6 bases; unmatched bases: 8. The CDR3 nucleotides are TGCAGTGCTAGTAGGCCGACTAGCGGGAGGGTGGATACGCAGTATTTT. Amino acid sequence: CSASRPTSGRVDTQYF.

The CDR3 bases are TGTGCCAGCAGCTTAGGTTTTAGATCCGGGAACACTGAAGCTTTCTTT. Its translation: CASSLGFRSGNTEAFF. The chain uses TRBV7-9 and TRBJ1-1; D is uncertain. Trimming removed 1 base at V and 1 base at J, with 13 bases between. The germline gives CDR1 SEHNR, CDR2 FQNEAQ (reference sequence). The CDR3 covers 16 residues.

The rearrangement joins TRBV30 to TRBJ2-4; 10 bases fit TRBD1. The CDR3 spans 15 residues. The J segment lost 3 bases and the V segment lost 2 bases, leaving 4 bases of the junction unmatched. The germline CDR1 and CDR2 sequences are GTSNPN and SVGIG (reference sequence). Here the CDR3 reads CAWSRGTGVKNIQYF. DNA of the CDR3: TGTGCCTGGAGTCGAGGGACAGGGGTCAAAAACATTCAGTACTTC. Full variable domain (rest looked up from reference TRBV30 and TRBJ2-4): SQTIHQWPATLVQPVGSPLSLECTVEGTSNPNLYWYRQAAGRGLQLLFYSVGIGQISSEVPQNLSASRPQDRQFILSSKKLLLSDSGFYLCAWSRGTGVKNIQYFGAGTRLSVL.

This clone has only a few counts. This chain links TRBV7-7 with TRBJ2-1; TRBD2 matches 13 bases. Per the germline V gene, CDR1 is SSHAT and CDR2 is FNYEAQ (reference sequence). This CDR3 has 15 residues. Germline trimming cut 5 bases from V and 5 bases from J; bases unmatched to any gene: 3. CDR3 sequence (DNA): TGTGCCAGCAGCCTGGGACTAGCGGGAAACAATGAGCAGTTCTTC. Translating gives CASSLGLAGNNEQFF.

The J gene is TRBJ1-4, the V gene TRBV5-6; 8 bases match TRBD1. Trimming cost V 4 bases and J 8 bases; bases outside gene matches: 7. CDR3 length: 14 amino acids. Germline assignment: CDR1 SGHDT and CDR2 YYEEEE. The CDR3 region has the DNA TGTGCCAGCAGCCGCGACAGGGGAGGAGAAAAACTGTTTTTT. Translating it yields CASSRDRGGEKLFF.

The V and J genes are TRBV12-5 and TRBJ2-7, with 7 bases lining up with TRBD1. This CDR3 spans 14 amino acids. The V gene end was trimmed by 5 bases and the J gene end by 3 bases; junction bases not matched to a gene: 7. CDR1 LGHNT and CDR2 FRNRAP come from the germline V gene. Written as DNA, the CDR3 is TGTGCTAGTGGTGCCGGGACAGTCCTCTACGAGCAGTACTTC. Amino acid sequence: CASGAGTVLYEQYF.

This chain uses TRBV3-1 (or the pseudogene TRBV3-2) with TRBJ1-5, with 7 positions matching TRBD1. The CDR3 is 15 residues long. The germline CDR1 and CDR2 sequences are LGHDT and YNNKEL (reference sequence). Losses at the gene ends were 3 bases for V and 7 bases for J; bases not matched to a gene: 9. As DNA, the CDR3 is TGTGCCAGCAGCCATGGGGGAGGGGGCTCCCAGCCCCAGCATTTT. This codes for CASSHGGGGSQPQHF.

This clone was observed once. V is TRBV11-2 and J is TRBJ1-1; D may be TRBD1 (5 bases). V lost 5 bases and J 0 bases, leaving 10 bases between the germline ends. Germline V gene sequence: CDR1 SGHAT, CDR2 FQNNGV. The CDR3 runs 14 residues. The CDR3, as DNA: TGTGCCAGCAGCCCGAGACAGTTGAACACTGAAGCTTTCTTT. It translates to CASSPRQLNTEAFF.

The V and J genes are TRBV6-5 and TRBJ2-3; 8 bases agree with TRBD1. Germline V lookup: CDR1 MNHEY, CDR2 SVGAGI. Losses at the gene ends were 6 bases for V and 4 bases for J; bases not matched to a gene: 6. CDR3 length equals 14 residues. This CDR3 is CASRVDRGADTQYF. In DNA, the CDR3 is TGTGCCAGCAGAGTAGACAGGGGCGCAGATACGCAGTATTTT.

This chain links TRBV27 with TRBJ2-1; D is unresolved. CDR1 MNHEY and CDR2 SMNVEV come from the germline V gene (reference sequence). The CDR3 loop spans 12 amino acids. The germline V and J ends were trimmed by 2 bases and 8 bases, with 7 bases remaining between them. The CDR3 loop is CASSLAGYEQFF. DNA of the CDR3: TGTGCCAGCAGTTTAGCCGGATATGAGCAGTTCTTC.

In nucleotides, the CDR3 is TGTGCCAGCACCGATGGGCGGGAGGGCTCCTACGAGCAGTACTTC. Protein product: CASTDGREGSYEQYF. The chain couples TRBV5-4 to TRBJ2-7, with 9 positions matching TRBD2. The germline gives CDR1 SGHNT, CDR2 YYREEE (reference sequence). V lost 6 bases to trimming and J lost 0 bases; unmatched junction nucleotides: 7. This CDR3 has 15 residues.

The CDR3 reads CASSQRNWGNYGYTF. CDR3 DNA: TGTGCCAGCAGCCAAAGAAACTGGGGGAACTATGGCTACACCTTC. The chain recombines TRBV3-1 (or the pseudogene TRBV3-2) with TRBJ1-2; TRBD1 is a possible D gene (5 bases). V was shortened by 2 bases and J by 2 bases, with 12 bases between the two germline ends. The CDR3 is made up of 15 amino acids. Germline V gene sequence: CDR1 LGHDT, CDR2 YNNKEL (reference sequence).

This chain's CDR3 is CASSGPGGNEQFF. The CDR3 coding sequence is TGCGCCAGCAGCGGACCGGGCGGCAATGAGCAGTTCTTC. The gene calls are TRBV5-1 and TRBJ2-1, with D hard to call. Germline CDR1 reads SGHRS; CDR2 reads YFSETQ. There are 13 residues in the CDR3. Trimming left V 4 bases short and J 6 bases short, with 11 bases between.

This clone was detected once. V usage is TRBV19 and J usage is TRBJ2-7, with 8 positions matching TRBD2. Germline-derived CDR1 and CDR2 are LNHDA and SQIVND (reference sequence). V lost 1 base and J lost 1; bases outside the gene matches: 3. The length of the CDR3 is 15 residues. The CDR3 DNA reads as TGTGCCAGTAGTATAGGGGCGGGAGGTTCCTACGAGCAGTACTTC. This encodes CASSIGAGGSYEQYF.

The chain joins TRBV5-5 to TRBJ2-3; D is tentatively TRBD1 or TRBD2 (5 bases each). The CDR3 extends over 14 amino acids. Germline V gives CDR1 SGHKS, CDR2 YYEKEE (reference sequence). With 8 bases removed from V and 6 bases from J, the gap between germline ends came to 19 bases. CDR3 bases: TGTGCCAGTTTCCCGGGACCGGGGAGTGATACGCAGTATTTT. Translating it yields CASFPGPGSDTQYF.

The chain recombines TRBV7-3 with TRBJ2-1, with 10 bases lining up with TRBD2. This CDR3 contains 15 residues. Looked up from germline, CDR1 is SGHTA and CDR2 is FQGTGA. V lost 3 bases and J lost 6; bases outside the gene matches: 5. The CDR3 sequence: CASSFSGRPINEQFF. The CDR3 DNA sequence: TGTGCCAGCAGCTTTAGCGGGAGGCCTATCAATGAGCAGTTCTTC.

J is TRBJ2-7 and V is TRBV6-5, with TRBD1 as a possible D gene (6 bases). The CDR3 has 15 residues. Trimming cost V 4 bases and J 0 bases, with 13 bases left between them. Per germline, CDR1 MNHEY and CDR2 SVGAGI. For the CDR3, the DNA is TGTGCCAGCAGTTCCCGGGACACCTTCTCCTACGAGCAGTACTTC. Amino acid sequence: CASSSRDTFSYEQYF.

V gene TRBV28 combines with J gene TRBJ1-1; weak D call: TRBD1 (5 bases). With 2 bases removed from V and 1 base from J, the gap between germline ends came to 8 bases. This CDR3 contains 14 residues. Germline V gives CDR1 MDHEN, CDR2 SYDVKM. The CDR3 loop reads CASSLHGGNTEAFF. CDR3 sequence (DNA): TGTGCCAGCAGTTTACATGGGGGGAACACTGAAGCTTTCTTT. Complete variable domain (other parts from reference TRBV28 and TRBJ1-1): DVKVTQSSRYLVKRTGEKVFLECVQDMDHENMFWYRQDPGLGLRLIYFSYDVKMKEKGDIPEGYSVSREKKERFSLILESASTNQTSMYLCASSLHGGNTEAFFGQGTRLTVV.